This is a list of T cell receptor beta chains from one sample in a study of cytomegalovirus exposure and HLA in healthy donors. TCRdb's copy holds only in-frame clones and misses some; the assay was immunoSEQ multiplex PCR. The sample has about 180,000 clones; around 81% are singletons. Input material: PBMCs. These receptors were taken from a man between 35 and 55 years old in good health and CMV-seronegative. Both conserved end residues are trimmed from each CDR3.

V	length	J	CDR3
TRBV4-3	14	TRBJ2-3	ASSQDFGQGADTQY
TRBV6-5	9	TRBJ2-3	ASSRRGDLY
TRBV30	11	TRBJ1-6	AWRQGYNSPLH
TRBV6-1	10	TRBJ2-7	ATAGISYEQY
TRBV19	12	TRBJ2-7	ASSADRGSYEQY
TRBV12-2	14	TRBJ2-7	ASRTLPLEPSYEQY
TRBV2	12	TRBJ2-7	ASSERDRPYEQY
TRBV29-1	12	TRBJ2-7	SAVVARKIYEQY
TRBV19	13	TRBJ1-5	ASMPGQADNQPQH
TRBV21-1	11	TRBJ2-7	ASSKVRQREQY
TRBV5-1	12	TRBJ2-7	ASSPGQGSYEQY
TRBV29-1	11	TRBJ2-5	SARLAGQETQY
TRBV7-9	11	TRBJ2-3	ASSLTDTDTQY
TRBV19	14	TRBJ1-5	ASSNTEWGLGQPQH
TRBV5-8	15	TRBJ2-1	ASSLGSTSGRRNEQF
TRBV7-8	13	TRBJ2-7	ASDAAGSQYGEQY
TRBV12-5	12	-	ASGLVQETHEQY
TRBV27	15	TRBJ1-5	ATSPLIGTVSNQPQH
TRBV19	14	TRBJ2-2	ASSTLDRANTGELF
TRBV5-1	11	TRBJ1-1	ASSLEGGFEAF
TRBV25-1	11	TRBJ1-1	ASRGTANTEAF
TRBV5-1	10	TRBJ1-1	ASSLGVSEAF
TRBV7-9	14	TRBJ1-2	ASSIGTEGWNYGYT
TRBV5-1	14	TRBJ1-2	ASSLASGNWNYGYT
TRBV5-1	11	TRBJ2-3	ASSLHREDTQY
TRBV9	11	TRBJ1-2	ASSPGHNYGYT
TRBV6-1	13	TRBJ2-7	ASSEETGGPHEQY
TRBV4-1	13	TRBJ2-2	ASRDLFANTGELF
TRBV25-1	12	TRBJ2-1	ASSDPSGSHEQF
TRBV6-5	11	-	ASSRDSGYEQY
TRBV6-1	12	TRBJ1-4	ASSRQGTNEKLF
TRBV11-1	11	TRBJ1-1	ASTTTGSTEAF
TRBV4-1	14	TRBJ1-4	ASSQYRDRGGEKLF
TRBV6-5	11	TRBJ1-2	ASSYSRGYGYT
TRBV27	12	TRBJ1-1	ASSGRDRVIEAF
TRBV9	15	TRBJ2-1	ASSVEDRVWTMNEQF
TRBV6-1	12	TRBJ1-1	ASTNPGGVAEAF
TRBV27	13	TRBJ2-7	ASSLWAGQFYEQY
TRBV6-5	13	TRBJ2-1	ASRLGTGASNEQF
TRBV7-2	13	TRBJ1-2	ASSLVQGRNYGYT
TRBV7-9	14	TRBJ1-3	ASSLHQGERGNTIY
TRBV7-2	12	TRBJ1-2	ASSALQAPYGYT
TRBV30	11	TRBJ2-3	ALESTSTDTQY
TRBV15	13	TRBJ2-1	ATSRTSGSLNEQF
TRBV2	11	TRBJ1-4	ASTGEVGEKLF
TRBV5-1	12	TRBJ2-1	ASSLEDRANEQF